This TCR beta chain originates from a study of blood T cell repertoires in COVID-19. CDR3 length: 17 residues. Per germline, CDR1 SGHDT and CDR2 YYEEEE. The ends were cut back, 0 bases at V and 3 bases at J, with 16 bases in the middle. Per the authors' pipeline: Reference gene primer amplification in the assay estimated nucleated cell counts. TCRdb's copy holds only in-frame clones and misses some; the assay was immunoSEQ multiplex PCR. That table furnishes V, J and clone size, whereas the DNA furnished D and trimming. The sample yields about 160,000 clones, about 93% seen once. The TCR comes from a woman aged 45 to 65 with acute or convalescent COVID-19. Sequenced material: peripheral blood. The V and J genes are TRBV5-6 and TRBJ2-1; D is possibly TRBD1 (6 bases). CDR3 DNA: TGTGCCAGCAGCTTGGTCCTACGTGGACAGAACTACAATGAGCAGTTCTTC. Its protein is CASSLVLRGQNYNEQFF.